The 8 T cell receptor beta chains reported below all come from one sample, sequenced in a study of OX40 agonist ivuxolimab in advanced cancers. TCRdb's copy holds only in-frame clones and misses some; the assay was immunoSEQ multiplex PCR. The profile shows tens of thousands of clones, 70% to 85% of them singletons. The material was CD4+ or CD8+ T cells sorted from blood, obtained in a trial of the OX40 agonist ivuxolimab. Source of these receptors: an adult with an advanced solid tumor such as melanoma, head and neck, liver or kidney cancer.

V usage is TRBV7-2 and J usage is TRBJ1-2; D is unclear. This CDR3 region has 15 residues. Trimming cost V 3 bases and J 0 bases, with 11 bases left between them. Germline V gene data show CDR1 as SGHTA and CDR2 as FQGNSA. This CDR3 reads CASSFAGNTNYGYTF. DNA of the CDR3: TGTGCCAGCAGCTTTGCAGGAAATACTAACTATGGCTACACCTTC.

J is TRBJ2-5 and V is TRBV5-4, with TRBD1 matching 9 bases. Trimming at V came to 5 bases and at J to 5 bases, leaving 7 bases not matched to a gene. The CDR3 extends over 14 amino acids. CDR1 and CDR2 (germline): SGHNT, YYREEE (reference sequence). For the CDR3, the DNA is TGTGCCAGCAGACAGGGACAGGGCAGCGAGACCCAGTACTTC. It codes for CASRQGQGSETQYF.

The chain employs TRBV5-1 and TRBJ1-3; 9 bases are shared with TRBD1. The CDR3 length is 16 residues. The ends lost 2 bases at V and 4 bases at J; junction bases unmatched: 7. Germline loops: CDR1 SGHRS, CDR2 YFSETQ. CDR3 loop: CASSLEGQGSGNTIYF. CDR3 DNA: TGCGCCAGCAGCTTAGAAGGACAGGGGAGCGGAAACACCATATATTTT.

The chain links TRBV5-1 to TRBJ2-2; TRBD2 might be the D (6 bases). The V end lost 4 bases, the J end lost 1 base, and 14 bases lay between the germline ends. Germline assignment: CDR1 SGHRS and CDR2 YFSETQ. The CDR3 runs to 16 residues. This chain's CDR3 is CASSTGRGVNTGELFF. CDR3 nucleotide sequence: TGCGCCAGCAGCACCGGCCGCGGGGTGAACACCGGGGAGCTGTTTTTT.

The gene calls are TRBV7-6 and TRBJ1-2; D is ambiguous. Trimming took off 3 bases at V and 4 bases at J, with 9 bases between the two ends. Germline V gene lookup returns CDR1 SGHVS and CDR2 FNYEAQ. The CDR3 has 13 residues. CDR3 protein: CASSFGWVYGYTF. The CDR3 bases are TGTGCCAGCAGCTTTGGATGGGTCTATGGCTACACCTTC.

The chain has TRBV6-6 and TRBJ2-5, with a tentative D call TRBD1 (6 bases). Trimming shortened V by 5 bases and J by 5 bases, and 12 bases separated the two germline ends. The CDR3 loop spans 13 amino acids. Germline CDR1 is MNHNY and CDR2 is SVGAGI (reference sequence). CDR3 DNA: TGTGCCAGCAGTAACAGGGTTGGGGAGACCCAGTACTTC. Translated, it gives CASSNRVGETQYF.

The chain carries TRBV10-3 and TRBJ1-5; a weak D match, TRBD1 (5 bases). Germline V CDR1 and CDR2: ENHRY, SYGVKD. This CDR3 contains 14 residues. V lost 3 bases to trimming and J lost 7 bases, with 13 bases between them. Here the CDR3 reads CAISEWGNEQPQHF. The CDR3, as DNA: TGTGCCATCAGTGAATGGGGGAACGAACAGCCCCAGCATTTT.

The chain carries TRBV5-1 and TRBJ2-5; 8 bases are a match to TRBD1. The CDR3 contains 15 residues. V was clipped by 6 bases and J by 5 bases; unmatched bases: 12. CDR1 and CDR2 from the germline V gene are SGHRS and YFSETQ. The CDR3 bases are TGCGCCAGCAAAGTTCAACAGGGGGTCAGTGAGACCCAGTACTTC. Its translation: CASKVQQGVSETQYF.